These 31 T cell receptor beta chains were sequenced from one sample in a study of blood T cell repertoires in COVID-19 (TCRdb year 2020). Receptor libraries were prepared by the immunoSEQ multiplex PCR assay. Held by TCRdb, this immuneACCESS table contains in-frame sequences only and omits some clones. Under half of the omission traces to an unresolved V gene where checked; the cause of the rest is unknown. The sample yields about 270,000 clones; approximately 81% were counted once. The biggest ten clones account for 2.5% to 3% of the sample. The sequenced sample consisted of peripheral blood. Every receptor here comes from a woman aged 55-69 years with active or convalescent COVID-19.

This clone was detected only a few times. This chain connects TRBV19 to TRBJ1-1, with D possibly TRBD1 on 5 matching bases. The CDR3 runs to 17 residues. Germline-derived CDR1 and CDR2 are LNHDA and SQIVND (reference sequence). Trimming shortened V by 4 bases and J by 2 bases, and 20 bases separated the two germline ends. In nucleotides, the CDR3 is TGTGCCAGTAGTACCCGACAGCTCGGGCCCCTAAACACTGAAGCTTTCTTT. Translating gives CASSTRQLGPLNTEAFF.

The gene calls are TRBV6-6 and TRBJ1-2; weak D call: TRBD1 (6 bases). Trimming pared 6 bases from V and 3 bases from J, leaving 11 bases between. Germline V gene lookup returns CDR1 MNHNY and CDR2 SVGAGI (reference sequence). The CDR3 sequence is 13 residues long. The DNA for the CDR3 is TGTGCCAGCAGGGCGGACAGCGACTATGGCTACACCTTC. As protein: CASRADSDYGYTF.

The chain links TRBV4-3 to TRBJ2-2; D perhaps matches TRBD1 (5 bases). This CDR3 contains 16 residues. Trimming shortened V by 0 bases and J by 4 bases, and 12 bases separated the two germline ends. CDR1 and CDR2 from the germline V gene are LGHNA and YSLEER. The CDR3 coding sequence is TGCGCCAGCAGCCAAGAGCAGGGCGGCGCCACCGGGGAGCTGTTTTTT. Its translation is CASSQEQGGATGELFF.

The chain combines TRBV7-9 with TRBJ1-1, with D perhaps matching TRBD1 (6 bases). Trimming took off 3 bases at V and 11 bases at J, with 19 bases between the two ends. The CDR3 contains 14 residues. CDR1 SEHNR and CDR2 FQNEAQ come from the germline V gene (reference sequence). The CDR3 sequence is CASSFSHGGRSAFF. The CDR3, as DNA: TGTGCCAGCAGCTTCTCCCACGGGGGGCGGTCCGCTTTCTTT.

The chain couples TRBV7-2 to TRBJ1-6, with 9 bases identical to TRBD1. The CDR3 is made up of 15 amino acids. From germline, CDR1 is SGHTA and CDR2 FQGNSA. J lost 5 bases, V lost 5 bases, and 4 bases had no gene match. The CDR3 DNA reads TGTGCCAGCAGCCTGGGGACAGGGAATAATTCACCCCTCCACTTT. The encoded protein is CASSLGTGNNSPLHF.

This sequence joins TRBV10-3 and TRBJ2-5; a weak D match, TRBD2 (7 bases). In germline, CDR1 is ENHRY, CDR2 SYGVKD. Trimming cost V 4 bases and J 5 bases, with 20 bases left between them. This CDR3 region has 16 residues. CDR3 sequence: CAISGLSRGGRETQYF. As DNA, the CDR3 is TGTGCCATCAGTGGCCTAAGTAGGGGGGGGCGTGAGACCCAGTACTTC.

There are a few counts of this clone. V usage is TRBV4-2 and J usage is TRBJ1-3, with D perhaps matching TRBD1 (5 bases). The CDR3 spans 15 residues. CDR1 and CDR2 from the germline V gene are LGHNA and YNFKEQ. Between the trimmed V and J ends, which lost 0 bases and 2 bases, there was a span of 8 bases. The CDR3 DNA follows: TGTGCCAGCAGCCAAGATCGGGGGACTGGAAACACCATATATTTT. This translates into CASSQDRGTGNTIYF.

V usage is TRBV5-1 and J usage is TRBJ1-4, with D possibly matching TRBD1 (5 bases). This CDR3 contains 13 residues. Trimming stripped 7 bases from V and 0 bases from J, with 7 bases between. Germline V gene lookup returns CDR1 SGHRS and CDR2 YFSETQ. The CDR3 spells CASGGATNEKLFF. The CDR3 nucleotides read TGCGCCAGCGGGGGGGCAACTAATGAAAAACTGTTTTTT.

This chain joins TRBV6-5 and TRBJ2-7; the match to TRBD1 covers 9 bases. Germline assignment: CDR1 MNHEY and CDR2 SVGAGI. V dropped 0 bases and J dropped 2; count of bases not matched to a gene: 2. The CDR3 has 15 residues. The CDR3 here is CASSYSGQGTYEQYF. CDR3 bases: TGTGCCAGCAGTTACTCCGGACAGGGGACCTACGAGCAGTACTTC.

The chain recombines TRBV5-5 with TRBJ2-7, with 7 bases matching TRBD2. The V gene's germline CDR1 is SGHKS and CDR2 YYEKEE (reference sequence). V trimming: 5 bases; J trimming: 3 bases; junction bases outside the gene matches: 8. This CDR3 contains 14 residues. The CDR3 reads CASRLPGGGYEQYF. The CDR3, as DNA: TGTGCCAGCAGACTTCCCGGCGGGGGCTACGAGCAGTACTTC.

This clone was seen only a few times. V and J are TRBV18 and TRBJ1-5; 10 nucleotides agree with TRBD1. CDR1 is KGHSH, CDR2 LQKENI, per germline. The length of the CDR3 is 16 residues. J gave up 5 bases and V 0 bases, and 4 bases lay outside the gene matches. CDR3 DNA: TGTGCCAGCTCACCACCTGGGGGACAGGGGTATCAGCCCCAGCATTTT. Its protein product is CASSPPGGQGYQPQHF.

The chain employs TRBV4-1 and TRBJ2-2, with 8 bases lining up with TRBD1. The V gene end was trimmed by 6 bases and the J gene end by 0 bases; junction bases not matched to a gene: 0. CDR1 is MGHRA and CDR2 is YSYEKL in the germline V gene. CDR3 size: 14 residues. CDR3 coding DNA: TGCGCCAGCAGGACAGGGGCGAACACCGGGGAGCTGTTTTTT. Translated, it gives CASRTGANTGELFF.

Written as DNA, the CDR3 is TGTGCCAGCAGCCCAGGGGGCTTCAATCAGCCCCAGCATTTT. This translates into CASSPGGFNQPQHF. The chain employs TRBV3-1 (or the pseudogene TRBV3-2) and TRBJ1-5; 8 bases map to TRBD1. Germline loops: CDR1 LGHDT, CDR2 YNNKEL (reference sequence). CDR3 length: 14 amino acids. Unmatched junction bases numbered 2, after V lost 4 bases and J lost 3 bases.

The V and J genes are TRBV30 and TRBJ1-2, with D maybe TRBD1 (6 bases). V was pared by 0 bases and J by 13 bases, with 18 bases between. The V gene's germline CDR1 is GTSNPN and CDR2 SVGIG (reference sequence). The CDR3 runs 13 residues. CDR3 sequence reads: CAWSVNTRGQRTF. CDR3 sequence (DNA): TGTGCCTGGAGTGTAAATACCAGGGGACAACGCACCTTC.

The V call is TRBV7-9, the J call TRBJ1-4; a possible D gene is TRBD1 (6 bases). This CDR3 spans 15 amino acids. Per the germline V gene, CDR1 is SEHNR and CDR2 is FQNEAQ (reference sequence). V was cut by 5 bases and J by 8 bases, with 18 bases left in between. The CDR3 region is CASSVWPTGLEKLFF. CDR3 in DNA: TGTGCCAGCAGCGTGTGGCCGACAGGTCTCGAAAAACTGTTTTTT.

The chain combines TRBV9 with TRBJ2-5; 11 bases are a match to TRBD2. The germline V gene encodes CDR1 SGDLS and CDR2 YYNGEE. V shed 4 bases and J 2 bases; nucleotides not matched to a gene: 10. The CDR3 length is 17 residues. DNA of the CDR3: TGTGCCAGCAGCCCCCGACTCTTAGCGGGGGGGCAAGAGACCCAGTACTTC. This translates into CASSPRLLAGGQETQYF.

The CDR3 bases are TGTGCCACCAGCAGAGATCGGACAGGTCGAGAGACCCAGTACTTC. Translated: CATSRDRTGRETQYF. The V gene is TRBV15, the J gene TRBJ2-5, with 7 bases identical to TRBD1. CDR1 is LNHNV and CDR2 is YYDKDF in the germline V gene (reference sequence). The CDR3 totals 15 residues. The J segment lost 4 bases and the V segment lost 0 bases, leaving 5 bases of the junction unmatched. Combining the CDR3 with reference TRBV15 and TRBJ2-5 gives the whole variable domain DAMVIQNPRYQVTQFGKPVTLSCSQTLNHNVMYWYQQKSSQAPKLLFHYYDKDFNNEADTPDNFQSRRPNTSFCFLDIRSPGLGDTAMYLCATSRDRTGRETQYFGPGTRLLVL.

The chain uses TRBV6-6 and TRBJ2-3, with 8 bases aligning to TRBD2. Germline V gene data show CDR1 as MNHNY and CDR2 as SVGAGI (reference sequence). The CDR3 runs to 15 residues. V was pared by 3 bases and J by 6 bases, with 8 bases of the junction left unmatched. The CDR3 spells CASSYVGGGGDTQYF. The CDR3 DNA is TGTGCCAGCAGTTATGTCGGGGGGGGCGGGGATACGCAGTATTTT.

This chain links TRBV5-1 with TRBJ1-5; D gene uncertain. The V end lost 0 bases, the J end lost 4 bases, and 5 bases lay between the germline ends. CDR3 size: 13 residues. The germline V gene has CDR1 SGHRS and CDR2 YFSETQ. CDR3 residues: CASSLDLNQPQHF. The CDR3 DNA reads TGCGCCAGCAGCTTGGATCTAAATCAGCCCCAGCATTTT.

There are many counts of this clone. Other nucleotide sequences in the sample specify the same CDR3. This chain links TRBV19 with TRBJ2-7; 10 bases map to TRBD1. The J segment lost 4 bases and the V segment lost 3 bases, leaving 3 bases of the junction unmatched. CDR3 length: 14 residues. CDR1 LNHDA and CDR2 SQIVND come from the germline V gene (reference sequence). In nucleotides, the CDR3 is TGTGCCAGTAGTATTGGGACAGGGGCTTACGAGCAGTACTTC. This gives the protein CASSIGTGAYEQYF.

The V and J genes are TRBV15 and TRBJ2-7; tentative D call: TRBD1 (6 bases). The V gene's germline CDR1 is LNHNV and CDR2 YYDKDF (reference sequence). This CDR3 is built from 17 residues. V dropped 3 bases and J dropped 3 bases, with 21 bases sitting between them. CDR3 residues: CATSSARGLWGHYEQYF. The DNA of the CDR3 is TGTGCCACCAGCAGCGCACGTGGGCTATGGGGACACTACGAGCAGTACTTC.

The V gene is TRBV7-9, the J gene TRBJ1-1; 7 nucleotides match TRBD1. V gave up 5 bases and J gave up 7 bases; unmatched junction bases: 7. Germline assignment: CDR1 SEHNR and CDR2 FQNEAQ (reference sequence). This CDR3 has 13 amino acids. CDR3 loop: CASSKTGALEAFF. CDR3 coding DNA: TGTGCCAGCAGCAAAACAGGGGCACTTGAAGCTTTCTTT.

This chain links TRBV30 with TRBJ2-7; 7 nucleotides align to TRBD1. Germline V CDR1 and CDR2: GTSNPN, SVGIG (reference sequence). The CDR3 is 13 residues long. The trim removed 1 base at V and 2 bases at J, leaving 2 bases unmatched. The CDR3 DNA reads TGTGCCTGGAGTGGACAGGGCGCCTACGAGCAGTACTTC. Translation gives CAWSGQGAYEQYF.

J is TRBJ1-1 and V is TRBV5-1; 7 nucleotides agree with TRBD1. The V gene's germline CDR1 is SGHRS and CDR2 YFSETQ. The CDR3 loop spans 15 amino acids. The V and J ends lost 2 bases and 2 bases, in that order; junction bases with no gene match: 6. The CDR3 DNA sequence: TGCGCCAGCAGCTTCCAGGGGGAAGTAAACACTGAAGCTTTCTTT. Amino acids: CASSFQGEVNTEAFF.

This clone appeared a single time. The chain links TRBV6-5 to TRBJ2-3, with TRBD2 identical over 8 bases. Losses at the gene ends were 6 bases for V and 6 bases for J; bases not matched to a gene: 5. Germline V lookup: CDR1 MNHEY, CDR2 SVGAGI. This CDR3 comprises 13 residues. CDR3 nucleotides: TGTGCCAGCAGCGGGGGGGGCAGGGATACGCAGTATTTT. Its protein is CASSGGGRDTQYF.

The chain combines TRBV12-3 or TRBV12-4 with TRBJ2-2; D is undetermined. This CDR3 has 11 amino acids. V gave up 11 bases and J gave up 7 bases, with 11 bases separating them. The chain's CDR3 is CAFRKIGELFF. DNA for the CDR3: TGTGCCTTCAGGAAGATCGGGGAGCTGTTTTTT.

The chain employs TRBV15 and TRBJ2-7; 9 nucleotides align to TRBD2. Germline CDR1 is LNHNV and CDR2 is YYDKDF (reference sequence). J was trimmed by 7 bases and V by 0 bases; bases with no gene match: 10. This CDR3 comprises 16 residues. The CDR3 DNA reads as TGTGCCACCAGCAGAGACCTTGGCGGGGGGGCCAGTGAGCAGTACTTC. As protein: CATSRDLGGGASEQYF. Variable domain in full (rest from reference TRBV15 and TRBJ2-7): DAMVIQNPRYQVTQFGKPVTLSCSQTLNHNVMYWYQQKSSQAPKLLFHYYDKDFNNEADTPDNFQSRRPNTSFCFLDIRSPGLGDTAMYLCATSRDLGGGASEQYFGPGTRLTVT.

The rearrangement joins TRBV5-4 to TRBJ2-3, with D perhaps matching TRBD2 (6 bases). This CDR3 contains 14 residues. The V end was cut by 1 base, the J end by 4 bases, with 10 bases between. The germline V gene encodes CDR1 SGHNT and CDR2 YYREEE (reference sequence). CDR3 in amino acids: CASSLRDSADTQYF. The CDR3 bases are TGTGCCAGCAGCTTGCGGGACTCCGCAGATACGCAGTATTTT.

The chain employs TRBV12-5 and TRBJ2-5, with a tentative D call TRBD1 (5 bases). This CDR3 region has 15 residues. The V gene's germline CDR1 is LGHNT and CDR2 FRNRAP. V lost 3 bases and J 0 bases, leaving 11 bases between the germline ends. The CDR3 region is CASGFRRAYQETQYF. CDR3 bases: TGTGCTAGTGGTTTCCGCAGGGCCTACCAAGAGACCCAGTACTTC.

This clone was found a few times. The chain has TRBV6-2 or TRBV6-3 and TRBJ2-1, with 11 bases that match TRBD2. Germline V gene lookup returns CDR1 MNHEY and CDR2 SVGEGT. This CDR3 comprises 17 residues. Trimming cost V 6 bases and J 4 bases; bases outside gene matches: 11. The CDR3 DNA reads as TGTGCCAGCAGCCTCGCTCCGGGACTAGCGGCATACAATGAGCAGTTCTTC. Amino acid sequence: CASSLAPGLAAYNEQFF.

This chain links TRBV2 with TRBJ2-3, with TRBD1 identical over 8 bases. J gave up 0 bases and V 8 bases, and 4 bases lay outside the gene matches. CDR1 is SNHLY and CDR2 is FYNNEI in the germline V gene. The CDR3 sequence is 14 residues long. Here the CDR3 DNA reads TGTGCCAGCCTCCGGGACAGGAGCACAGATACGCAGTATTTT. Translated, it gives CASLRDRSTDTQYF.